This T cell receptor beta chain was captured in a study of shared clonotypes between healthy human individuals. Overall study: The study used three CD4 naive, three CD4 memory, two CD8 naive and one CD8 memory plate per donor. Study outcomes and limitations: Among donors, the sharing of clonotypes was expected to be influenced by sequencing depth.

Method: immunoSEQ multiplex PCR; TCRdb's copy keeps in-frame clones and lacks some. The sample has around 2,000,000 clones, about 95% seen once. Naive CD8 cells comprised CD45RO-negative, CCR7-positively selected cells, excluding terminally differentiated effector memory CD45RA+ cells. V shed 1 base and J 2 bases; nucleotides not matched to a gene: 3. The length of the CDR3 is 16 residues. CDR1 LNHDA and CDR2 SQIVND come from the germline V gene (reference sequence). To note about this clone: As yet, its antigen is unknown.

The origin of this receptor is a man younger than 35 in good health. The chain carries TRBV19 and TRBJ2-7; 12 nucleotides agree with TRBD2. The sequenced sample consisted of naive CD8+ T cells sorted from blood. CDR3 residues: CASSIGGLAGPYEQYF. The CDR3, as DNA: TGTGCCAGTAGTATAGGAGGACTAGCGGGACCCTACGAGCAGTACTTC.